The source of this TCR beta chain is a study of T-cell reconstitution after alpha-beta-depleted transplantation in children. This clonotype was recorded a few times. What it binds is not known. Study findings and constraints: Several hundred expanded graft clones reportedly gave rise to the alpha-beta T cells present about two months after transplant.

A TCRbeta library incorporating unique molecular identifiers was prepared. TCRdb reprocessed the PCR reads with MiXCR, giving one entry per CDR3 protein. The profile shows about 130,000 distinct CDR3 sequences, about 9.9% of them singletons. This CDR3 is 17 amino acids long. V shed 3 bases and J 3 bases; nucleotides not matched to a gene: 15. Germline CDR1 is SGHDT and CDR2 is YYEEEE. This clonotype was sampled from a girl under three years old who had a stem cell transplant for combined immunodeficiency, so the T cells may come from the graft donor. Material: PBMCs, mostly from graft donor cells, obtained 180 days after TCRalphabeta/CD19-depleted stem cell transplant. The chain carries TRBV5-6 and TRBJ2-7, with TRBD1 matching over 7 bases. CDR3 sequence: CASSSTGNASWGYEQYF. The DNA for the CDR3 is TGTGCCAGCAGCTCGACAGGGAATGCTAGCTGGGGCTACGAGCAGTACTTC.